Each of the 5 T cell receptor beta chains below was sequenced from the same sample in a study of Tregs in tolerant kidney transplant recipients. Sequencing used immunoSEQ multiplex PCR; TCRdb keeps in-frame clones, though not all of them. Here the sample spans 110,000 or so clones, about 90% being singletons. Material for sequencing was CD4+ T cells from blood. Every receptor here comes from a human donor in good health.

The rearrangement uses TRBV28 and TRBJ2-5; 7 nucleotides agree with TRBD1. Losses at the gene ends were 5 bases for V and 4 bases for J; bases not matched to a gene: 10. The CDR3 extends over 15 amino acids. In germline, CDR1 is MDHEN, CDR2 SYDVKM. CDR3 sequence (DNA): TGTGCCAGCAGTACCCCACAGGGGTCGCGAGAGACCCAGTACTTC. Amino acid sequence: CASSTPQGSRETQYF. Together with reference TRBV28 and TRBJ2-5, the CDR3 gives the full variable domain: DVKVTQSSRYLVKRTGEKVFLECVQDMDHENMFWYRQDPGLGLRLIYFSYDVKMKEKGDIPEGYSVSREKKERFSLILESASTNQTSMYLCASSTPQGSRETQYFGPGTRLLVL.

The chain combines TRBV7-9 with TRBJ1-5, with D perhaps matching TRBD1 (5 bases). Germline values: CDR1 SEHNR, CDR2 FQNEAQ (reference sequence). This CDR3 has 16 residues. Trimming cost V 6 bases and J 4 bases, with 19 bases left between them. The CDR3 protein is CASSRGGMSDNQPQHF. The CDR3 bases are TGTGCCAGCAGTAGGGGTGGGATGTCGGATAATCAGCCCCAGCATTTT. Variable domain in full (rest from reference TRBV7-9 and TRBJ1-5): DTGVSQNPRHKITKRGQNVTFRCDPISEHNRLYWYRQTLGQGPEFLTYFQNEAQLEKSRLLSDRFSAERPKGSFSTLEIQRTEQGDSAMYLCASSRGGMSDNQPQHFGDGTRLSIL.

As DNA, the CDR3 is TGTGCCAGTAGCCGGGTCTCCTACGAGCAGTACTTC. It yields the protein CASSRVSYEQYF. This chain connects TRBV19 to TRBJ2-7; D is undetermined. The CDR3 has 12 amino acids. Per the germline V gene, CDR1 is LNHDA and CDR2 is SQIVND (reference sequence). Trimming cost V 6 bases and J 0 bases, with 6 bases left between them.

The chain is built from TRBV2 and TRBJ2-1; 7 nucleotides match TRBD1. This CDR3 has 15 amino acids. V gave up 6 bases and J gave up 4 bases; unmatched junction bases: 9. CDR1 SNHLY and CDR2 FYNNEI come from the germline V gene. CDR3 protein: CASSETGTPYNEQFF. The CDR3, as DNA: TGTGCCAGCAGCGAGACAGGGACCCCATACAATGAGCAGTTCTTC.

The rearrangement joins TRBV5-6 to TRBJ1-1; possibly TRBD1 for D (5 bases). V was cut by 1 base and J by 1 base, with 20 bases left in between. CDR1 is SGHDT and CDR2 is YYEEEE in the germline V gene. The CDR3 is made up of 18 amino acids. CDR3 in amino acids: CASSLSRGAIRENTEAFF. The DNA for the CDR3 is TGTGCCAGCAGCTTGTCGAGGGGCGCAATTAGGGAGAACACTGAAGCTTTCTTT.